These 3 T cell receptor beta chains were all obtained from the same sample, sequenced in a study of blood T cell repertoires in COVID-19. Method: immunoSEQ multiplex PCR; TCRdb's copy keeps in-frame clones and lacks some. The sample carries around 100,000 clones, approximately 85% recorded once. Sequencing input: peripheral blood. The receptors were gathered from a man aged 55 to 70 with acute or convalescent COVID-19.

CDR3 DNA sequence: TGTGCCAGCAGCCAAGTCCGGGGAAACACTGAAGCTTTCTTT. As protein: CASSQVRGNTEAFF. The rearrangement joins TRBV3-1 (or the pseudogene TRBV3-2) to TRBJ1-1; D gene ambiguous. CDR3 size: 14 residues. Trimming took 1 base from V and 2 from J, leaving 8 bases between them. Looked up from germline, CDR1 is LGHDT and CDR2 is YNNKEL (reference sequence).

The chain couples TRBV21-1 to TRBJ2-5; TRBD1 was called by the table and not checked on the DNA. TRBV21-1 is described as a pseudogene. The CDR3 runs to 12 residues. CDR3 sequence reads: CAKSRGLETQYF. The CDR3 DNA sequence: TGTGCCAAAAGCAGGGGGCTAGAGACCCAGTACTTC.

This clone was observed a few times. The chain links TRBV3-1 (or the pseudogene TRBV3-2) to TRBJ2-1, with D perhaps matching TRBD2 (5 bases). Looked up from germline, CDR1 is LGHDT and CDR2 is YNNKEL (reference sequence). The CDR3 covers 15 residues. V shed 4 bases and J shed 8 bases, with 18 bases lying between them. The CDR3 region is CASSLGSGVGYEQFF. The CDR3 coding sequence is TGTGCCAGCAGCCTTGGGAGTGGGGTAGGGTATGAGCAGTTCTTC.